This T cell receptor beta chain derives from a study of OX40 agonist ivuxolimab in advanced cancers. Clones were sequenced by immunoSEQ multiplex PCR, and TCRdb holds only the in-frame ones, with some missing. The sample includes 99,000 or so clones, 85% to 95% seen only once; the top ten take about 0.27%. After removal of 4 bases from V and 5 bases from J, the junction contained 15 bases not matched to a gene. CDR3 length: 17 amino acids. The V gene's germline CDR1 is SGDLS and CDR2 YYNGEE. Sequenced here: CD4+ or CD8+ T cells sorted from blood, sampled in a trial of the OX40 agonist ivuxolimab. The receptor comes from an adult with an advanced solid tumor such as melanoma, head and neck, liver or kidney cancer. V and J are TRBV9 and TRBJ2-3; 8 bases are shared with TRBD2. CDR3 in amino acids: CASSPRGSGTNVDTQYF. CDR3 coding DNA: TGTGCCAGCAGCCCTCGAGGTAGCGGGACTAATGTAGATACGCAGTATTTT.